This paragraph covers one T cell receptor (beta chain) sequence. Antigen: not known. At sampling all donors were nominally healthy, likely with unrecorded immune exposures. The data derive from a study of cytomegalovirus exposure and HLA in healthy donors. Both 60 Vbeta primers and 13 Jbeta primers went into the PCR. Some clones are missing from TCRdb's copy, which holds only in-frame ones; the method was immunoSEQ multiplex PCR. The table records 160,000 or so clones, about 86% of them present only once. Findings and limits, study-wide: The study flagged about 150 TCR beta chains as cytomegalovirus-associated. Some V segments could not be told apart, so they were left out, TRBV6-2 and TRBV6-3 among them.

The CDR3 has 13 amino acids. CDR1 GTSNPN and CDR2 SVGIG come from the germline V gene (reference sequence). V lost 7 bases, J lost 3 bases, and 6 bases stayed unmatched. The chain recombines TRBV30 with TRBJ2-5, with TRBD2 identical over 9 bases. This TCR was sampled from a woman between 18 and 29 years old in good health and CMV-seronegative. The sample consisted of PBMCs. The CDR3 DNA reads TGTGCCTATGAGATAGCGGGAGAAGAGACCCAGTACTTC. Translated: CAYEIAGEETQYF. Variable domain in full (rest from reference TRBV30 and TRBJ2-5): SQTIHQWPATLVQPVGSPLSLECTVEGTSNPNLYWYRQAAGRGLQLLFYSVGIGQISSEVPQNLSASRPQDRQFILSSKKLLLSDSGFYLCAYEIAGEETQYFGPGTRLLVL.